These 7 T cell receptor beta chains came from one sample sequenced in a study of control samples from healthy donors and cancer patients. Produced via immunoSEQ multiplex PCR; TCRdb's table is partial and in-frame only. The sample has more than 95,000 clones, over 75% seen once. The sequencing input was blood. The receptors derive from a man between 18 and 29 years old in good health.

This clone has only one observation. V usage is TRBV27 and J usage is TRBJ2-7, with a possible D match to TRBD1 (5 bases). V was pared by 2 bases and J by 3 bases, with 8 bases between. Germline lookup yields CDR1 MNHEY and CDR2 SMNVEV (reference sequence). This CDR3 has 13 amino acids. In DNA, the CDR3 is TGTGCCAGCAGTTTAGGCAGGGACTACGAGCAGTACTTC. This encodes CASSLGRDYEQYF.

The rearrangement joins TRBV4-2 to TRBJ1-4, with unresolved D. Deletions cut 6 bases from V and 0 bases from J, with 11 bases between. CDR3 size: 15 residues. Germline CDR1 reads LGHNA; CDR2 reads YNFKEQ. The CDR3 DNA reads as TGTGCCAGCAGTAGCTCGGCTACAACTAATGAAAAACTGTTTTTT. Translating it yields CASSSSATTNEKLFF.

V gene TRBV30 combines with J gene TRBJ2-1; TRBD1 matches 7 bases. Germline loops: CDR1 GTSNPN, CDR2 SVGIG (reference sequence). This CDR3 spans 14 amino acids. The V and J ends lost 3 bases and 6 bases, in that order; junction bases with no gene match: 8. The CDR3 DNA reads as TGTGCCTGGAGGACAGGGTTCTCATCCAATGAGCAGTTCTTC. Translated, it gives CAWRTGFSSNEQFF. Variable domain in full (rest from reference TRBV30 and TRBJ2-1): SQTIHQWPATLVQPVGSPLSLECTVEGTSNPNLYWYRQAAGRGLQLLFYSVGIGQISSEVPQNLSASRPQDRQFILSSKKLLLSDSGFYLCAWRTGFSSNEQFFGPGTRLTVL.

This clone was seen more than once but under ten times. The chain links TRBV28 to TRBJ1-2; TRBD1 matches at 9 bases. V was clipped by 5 bases and J by 7 bases; unmatched bases: 11. The CDR3 spans 15 residues. CDR1 is MDHEN and CDR2 is SYDVKM in the germline V gene. The CDR3 sequence is CASSLGQGTVGGYTF. DNA of the CDR3: TGTGCCAGCAGTCTAGGACAGGGGACGGTGGGTGGCTACACCTTC.

The genes are TRBV19 and TRBJ1-5, with D possibly being TRBD1 (6 bases). The germline V gene encodes CDR1 LNHDA and CDR2 SQIVND (reference sequence). With 7 bases removed from V and 4 bases from J, the gap between germline ends came to 17 bases. This CDR3 has 15 residues. The CDR3, as DNA: TGTGCCAGTAAAGTGGGCAGGGGCGCTAATCAGCCCCAGCATTTT. Translation: CASKVGRGANQPQHF.

The gene calls are TRBV30 and TRBJ2-7; 7 bases match TRBD1. Germline CDR1 is GTSNPN and CDR2 is SVGIG (reference sequence). J lost 6 bases, V lost 3 bases, and 2 bases had no gene match. The CDR3 contains 11 residues. The CDR3 DNA reads as TGTGCCTGGAGGACAGGGCCCGAGCAGTACTTC. Translation gives CAWRTGPEQYF.

V is TRBV5-1 and J is TRBJ2-7; D may correspond to TRBD1 or TRBD2 (5 bases each). The germline V gene encodes CDR1 SGHRS and CDR2 YFSETQ. The CDR3 spans 12 residues. V lost 1 base, J lost 5 bases, and 7 bases lay in between. CDR3 sequence: CASSLLGDEQYF. In nucleotides, the CDR3 is TGCGCCAGCAGCTTGCTGGGGGACGAGCAGTACTTC.